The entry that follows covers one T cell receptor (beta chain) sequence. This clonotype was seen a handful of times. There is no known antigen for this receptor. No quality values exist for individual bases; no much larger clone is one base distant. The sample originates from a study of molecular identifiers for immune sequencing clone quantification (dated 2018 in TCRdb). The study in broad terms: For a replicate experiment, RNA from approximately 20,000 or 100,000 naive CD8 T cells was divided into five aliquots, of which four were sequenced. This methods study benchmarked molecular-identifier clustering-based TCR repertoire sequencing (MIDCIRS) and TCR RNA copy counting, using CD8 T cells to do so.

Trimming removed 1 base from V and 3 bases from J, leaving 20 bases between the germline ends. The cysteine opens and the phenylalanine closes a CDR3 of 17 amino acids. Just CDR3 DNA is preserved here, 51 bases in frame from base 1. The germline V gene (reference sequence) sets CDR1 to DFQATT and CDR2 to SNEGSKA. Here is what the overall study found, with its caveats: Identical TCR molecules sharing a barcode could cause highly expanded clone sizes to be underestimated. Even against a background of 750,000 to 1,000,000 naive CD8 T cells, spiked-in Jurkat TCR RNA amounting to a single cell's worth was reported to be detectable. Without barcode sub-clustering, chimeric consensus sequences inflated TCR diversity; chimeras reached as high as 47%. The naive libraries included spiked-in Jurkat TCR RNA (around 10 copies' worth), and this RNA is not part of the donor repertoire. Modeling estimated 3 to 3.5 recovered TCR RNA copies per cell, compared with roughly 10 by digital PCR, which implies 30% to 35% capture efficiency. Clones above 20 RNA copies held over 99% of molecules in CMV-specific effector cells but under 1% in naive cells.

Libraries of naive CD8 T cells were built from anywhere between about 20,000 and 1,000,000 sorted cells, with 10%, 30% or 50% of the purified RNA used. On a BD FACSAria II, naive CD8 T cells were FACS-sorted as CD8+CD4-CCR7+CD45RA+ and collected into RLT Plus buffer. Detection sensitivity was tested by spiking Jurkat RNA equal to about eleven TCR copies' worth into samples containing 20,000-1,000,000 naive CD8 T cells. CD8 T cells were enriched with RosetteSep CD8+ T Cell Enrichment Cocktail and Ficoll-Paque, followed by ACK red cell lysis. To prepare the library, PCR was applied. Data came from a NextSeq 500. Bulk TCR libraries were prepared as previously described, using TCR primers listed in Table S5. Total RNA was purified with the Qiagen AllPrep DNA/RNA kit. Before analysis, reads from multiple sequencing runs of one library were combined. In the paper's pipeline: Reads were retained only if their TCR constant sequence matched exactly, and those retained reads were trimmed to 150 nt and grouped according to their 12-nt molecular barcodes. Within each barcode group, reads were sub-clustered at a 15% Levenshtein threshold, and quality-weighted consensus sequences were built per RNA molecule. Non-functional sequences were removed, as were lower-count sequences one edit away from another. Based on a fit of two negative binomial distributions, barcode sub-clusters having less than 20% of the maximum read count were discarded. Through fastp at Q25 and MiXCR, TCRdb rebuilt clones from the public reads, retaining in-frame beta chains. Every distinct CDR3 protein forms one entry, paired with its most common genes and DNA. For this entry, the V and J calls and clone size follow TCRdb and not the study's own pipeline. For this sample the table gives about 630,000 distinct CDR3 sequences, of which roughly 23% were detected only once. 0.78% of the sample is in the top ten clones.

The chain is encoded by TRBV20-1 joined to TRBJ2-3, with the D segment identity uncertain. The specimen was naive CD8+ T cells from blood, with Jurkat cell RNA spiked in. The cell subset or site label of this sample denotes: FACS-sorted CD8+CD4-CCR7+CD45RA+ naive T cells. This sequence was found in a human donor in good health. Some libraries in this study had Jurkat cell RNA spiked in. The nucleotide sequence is TGCAGTGCTAGAGGTTCGTCGACAACCCAGACGACAGATACGCAGTATTTT. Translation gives CSARGSSTTQTTDTQYF.